These 19 T cell receptor beta chains originate from one sample sequenced in a study of beta chain features in type 1 diabetes. Findings and caveats of the study: For Type 1 diabetes patients, all four CD4+ subsets carried TCRB CDR3s that were moderately but significantly shorter.

The entirety of the isolated RNA underwent reverse transcription, so expressed TCRB transcripts were sequenced. The table came from immunoSEQ multiplex PCR; TCRdb's copy has only in-frame clones and leaves some out. In the table there are under 130,000 clones, over 25% of which are singletons. Antigen specificity for these receptors is unknown. Sequenced: central memory CD4+ T cells from blood. Receptors were obtained from a woman between 18 and 29 years old with type 1 diabetes.

This clone was observed a handful of times. The V gene is TRBV5-1, the J gene TRBJ1-1; 8 bases agree with TRBD1. The CDR3 has 14 amino acids. Per the germline V gene, CDR1 is SGHRS and CDR2 is YFSETQ. With 5 bases clipped from V and 0 bases from J, the junction kept 3 bases outside the gene matches. The CDR3 nucleotides read TGCGCCAGCAGTGGACAGGGATTGAACACTGAAGCTTTCTTT. Translation gives CASSGQGLNTEAFF.

The chain couples TRBV19 to TRBJ2-1; 15 nucleotides align to TRBD2. Trimming took 4 bases from V and 3 from J; bases not matched to a gene: 7. Germline CDR1 reads LNHDA; CDR2 reads SQIVND (reference sequence). The CDR3 sequence is 18 residues long. CDR3 bases: TGTGCCAGTAGTACCGGGACTAGCGGGAGGATGGTCTACAATGAGCAGTTCTTC. Its translation is CASSTGTSGRMVYNEQFF.

J is TRBJ1-1 and V is TRBV29-1; a possible D gene is TRBD1 (6 bases). V lost 3 bases and J 1 base, leaving 9 bases between the germline ends. This CDR3 comprises 13 residues. The germline gives CDR1 SQVTM, CDR2 ANQGSEA. The CDR3 coding sequence is TGCAGCGTTGAGACGGACAGGAACACTGAAGCTTTCTTT. This translates into CSVETDRNTEAFF.

This clone has only a few counts. V and J are TRBV7-3 and TRBJ2-1, with TRBD1 identical over 10 bases. The J segment lost 5 bases and the V segment lost 4 bases, leaving 5 bases of the junction unmatched. The CDR3 loop spans 15 amino acids. In germline, CDR1 is SGHTA, CDR2 FQGTGA. This chain's CDR3 is CASSSRTGGNNEQFF. CDR3 bases: TGTGCCAGCAGCTCCCGGACAGGGGGGAACAATGAGCAGTTCTTC.

The gene calls are TRBV23-1 and TRBJ2-2; TRBD2 matches 9 bases. TRBV23-1 is reported as an ORF; its role is uncertain. The CDR3 contains 18 residues. The V gene end was trimmed by 0 bases and the J gene end by 3 bases; junction bases not matched to a gene: 8. The CDR3: CASSQSRSGRFDTGELFF. As DNA, the CDR3 is TGCGCCAGCAGTCAATCGCGGAGCGGGAGGTTCGACACCGGGGAGCTGTTTTTT.

The gene calls are TRBV28 and TRBJ1-2, with 8 bases aligning to TRBD1. V trimming: 8 bases; J trimming: 8 bases; junction bases outside the gene matches: 13. This CDR3 has 14 amino acids. Germline CDR1 and CDR2: MDHEN and SYDVKM. CDR3 in DNA: TGTGCCAGCCAGCCAGGGGGCCCGGGAGGAGGCTACACCTTC. This encodes CASQPGGPGGGYTF.

The chain combines TRBV27 with TRBJ1-1; 7 bases fit TRBD1. The length of the CDR3 is 13 residues. Trimming took 6 bases from V and 1 from J; bases not matched to a gene: 2. Germline V gives CDR1 MNHEY, CDR2 SMNVEV (reference sequence). CDR3 DNA sequence: TGTGCCAGCAGGGGACAGCCGAACACTGAAGCTTTCTTT. The encoded protein is CASRGQPNTEAFF.

This clone has only a few counts. The chain joins TRBV29-1 to TRBJ2-1, with TRBD2 identical over 11 bases. The ends lost 4 bases at V and 7 bases at J; junction bases unmatched: 6. Germline CDR1 and CDR2: SQVTM and ANQGSEA. This CDR3 comprises 14 residues. CDR3 loop: CSVAPGLAVNEQFF. The CDR3 nucleotides read TGCAGCGTTGCCCCGGGACTAGCGGTGAATGAGCAGTTCTTC.

The chain is built from TRBV20-1 and TRBJ1-1, with D unclear. Germline lookup yields CDR1 DFQATT and CDR2 SNEGSKA (reference sequence). Trimming took 5 bases from V and 5 from J, leaving 9 bases between them. This CDR3 region has 11 residues. Written as DNA, the CDR3 is TGCAGTGCTCCCACATTGACTGAAGCTTTCTTT. Its translation is CSAPTLTEAFF.

The V call is TRBV27, the J call TRBJ2-3; D unresolved. The CDR3 covers 15 residues. Germline values: CDR1 MNHEY, CDR2 SMNVEV (reference sequence). V was clipped by 2 bases and J by 0 bases, with 9 bases between them. The CDR3 sequence is CASSLKSASTDTQYF. The CDR3 DNA follows: TGTGCCAGCAGTTTAAAGAGCGCTAGCACAGATACGCAGTATTTT.

The chain has TRBV5-4 and TRBJ1-3; D is unclear. The CDR3 is 16 amino acids. With 0 bases removed from V and 0 bases from J, the gap between germline ends came to 10 bases. Germline V gives CDR1 SGHNT, CDR2 YYREEE (reference sequence). CDR3 sequence reads: CASSLGQVGSGNTIYF. CDR3 DNA sequence: TGTGCCAGCAGCTTGGGTCAGGTCGGCTCTGGAAACACCATATATTTT.

A few counts support this clone. This sequence joins TRBV7-2 and TRBJ2-5, with D maybe TRBD2 (7 bases). Germline-derived CDR1 and CDR2 are SGHTA and FQGNSA. V was clipped by 5 bases and J by 6 bases, with 16 bases between them. The CDR3 consists of 14 residues. CDR3 loop: CASSRGGTQQTQYF. The CDR3 DNA reads as TGTGCCAGCAGCCGGGGAGGGACACAACAGACCCAGTACTTC.

This clone came up once. This chain joins TRBV5-4 and TRBJ1-3; D is unclear. The CDR3 is 16 amino acids. Germline CDR1 and CDR2: SGHNT and YYREEE (reference sequence). The V and J ends lost 0 bases and 0 bases respectively, with 10 bases between them. CDR3: CASSLAGVDSGNTIYF. The CDR3 DNA is TGTGCCAGCAGCTTGGCGGGAGTAGACTCTGGAAACACCATATATTTT.

This chain links TRBV19 with TRBJ1-2; D perhaps matches TRBD1 (6 bases). Deletions cut 5 bases from V and 5 bases from J, with 12 bases between. This CDR3 contains 13 residues. Germline CDR1 reads LNHDA; CDR2 reads SQIVND (reference sequence). The CDR3 reads CASSWRGAYGYTF. The CDR3 DNA follows: TGTGCCAGTAGTTGGCGGGGGGCATATGGCTACACCTTC.

This clone was seen a few times. J is TRBJ2-1 and V is TRBV6-1, with D possibly matching TRBD1 (6 bases). CDR1 and CDR2 from the germline V gene are MNHNS and SASEGT. The germline V and J ends were trimmed by 3 bases and 4 bases, with 13 bases remaining between them. The CDR3 loop spans 15 amino acids. CDR3 sequence reads: CASSDREGVYNEQFF. The CDR3 DNA reads as TGTGCCAGCAGTGATCGAGAGGGGGTATACAATGAGCAGTTCTTC.

This clone was seen a few times. The chain recombines TRBV11-2 with TRBJ2-2; no reliable D call. V was pared by 0 bases and J by 1 base, with 6 bases between. Per the germline V gene, CDR1 is SGHAT and CDR2 is FQNNGV. The CDR3 spans 15 residues. The CDR3 loop reads CASSLERVNTGELFF. As DNA, the CDR3 is TGTGCCAGCAGCTTAGAACGGGTGAACACCGGGGAGCTGTTTTTT.

V gene TRBV9 combines with J gene TRBJ2-2; 14 nucleotides line up with TRBD2. Looked up from germline, CDR1 is SGDLS and CDR2 is YYNGEE. The CDR3 consists of 15 residues. Trimming took 2 bases from V and 8 from J; bases not matched to a gene: 2. The CDR3 nucleotides are TGTGCCAGCAGCGTGACTAGCGGGAGGGTGGGGGAGCTGTTTTTT. Translating gives CASSVTSGRVGELFF.

The CDR3 bases are TGTGCCAGCAGCTACAGCGGACTGGGGCCCCAGCATTTT. Translation: CASSYSGLGPQHF. This rearrangement joins TRBV27 to TRBJ1-5; D call uncertain. CDR1 is MNHEY and CDR2 is SMNVEV in the germline V gene (reference sequence). This CDR3 comprises 13 residues. Trimming cost V 6 bases and J 9 bases, with 15 bases left between them.

CDR3 bases: TGTGCCAGCAGTCCGGCGAGGAGCTATGGCTACACCTTC. Translating it yields CASSPARSYGYTF. This chain connects TRBV6-5 to TRBJ1-2, with no clear D. The germline V and J ends were trimmed by 5 bases and 4 bases, with 11 bases remaining between them. The CDR3 consists of 13 residues. CDR1 and CDR2 from the germline V gene are MNHEY and SVGAGI.